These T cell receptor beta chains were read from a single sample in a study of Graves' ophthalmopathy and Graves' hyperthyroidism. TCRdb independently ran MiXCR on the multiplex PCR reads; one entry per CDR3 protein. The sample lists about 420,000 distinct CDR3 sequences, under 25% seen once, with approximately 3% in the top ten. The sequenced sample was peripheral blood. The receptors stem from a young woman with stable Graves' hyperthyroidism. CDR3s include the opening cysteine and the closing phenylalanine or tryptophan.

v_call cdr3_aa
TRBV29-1 CSVAGGFRETQYF
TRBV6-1 CASSDWTGSQETQYF
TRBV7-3 CASSPDRAGTQYF
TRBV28 CASRTTNIGTSGKSHF
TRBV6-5 CASSYGVAGGIYEQYF
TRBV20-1 CSARDGASGYEQYF
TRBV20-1 CSAERDTYGYTF
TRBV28 CARQDRNTGELFF
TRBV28 CASRLDRAKNIQYF
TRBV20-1 CSAHPGLGVREQYF
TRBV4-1 CASSQEKPFTYEQYF
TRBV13 CASSLGQGLGGYTF
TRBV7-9 CASSWGPNSYEQYF
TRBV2 CASSEMGEETQYF
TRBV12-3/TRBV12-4 CASRPGTGLTYSNQPQHF
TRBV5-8 CASSLDGGELFF
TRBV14 CASSQSRDSEAFF
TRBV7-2 CASSSPGGTQYF
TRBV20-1 CSAREGYRGLTEAFF
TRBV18 CASSPPARYTGELFF
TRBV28 CASRNRNRSRGVQGDIQYF
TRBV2 CASSINPGQGAEQYF
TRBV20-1 CSATRSGQGGYEQYF
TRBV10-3 CAISEVRGVSYEQYF
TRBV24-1 CATRARTRGDTQYF
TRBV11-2 CASSLDPAGNQPQHF
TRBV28 CASSLGRMGNTEAFF
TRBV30 CAWGDTYEQYF
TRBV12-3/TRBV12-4 CASRPRTGSTEAFF
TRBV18 CTSSPGLAGRVETQYF
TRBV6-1 CASSVSSYNSPLHF
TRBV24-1 CAPRGPANYGYTF
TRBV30 CAWSFGRVETQYF
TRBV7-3 CASSTGARTEAFF
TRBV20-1 CSASEREAAEETQYF
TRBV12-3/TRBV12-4 CASSFWRGEAFF
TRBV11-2 CASSLPGGFSYEQYF
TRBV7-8 CASSLSLGLTNQPQHF
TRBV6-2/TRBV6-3 CASSYSDSAYEQYF
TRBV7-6 CASSPPGTLNTEAFF
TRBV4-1 CASSQGKPAGSKNIQYF
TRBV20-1 CSARDFVGLTYEQYF
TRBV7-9 CASSVVGTGELFF